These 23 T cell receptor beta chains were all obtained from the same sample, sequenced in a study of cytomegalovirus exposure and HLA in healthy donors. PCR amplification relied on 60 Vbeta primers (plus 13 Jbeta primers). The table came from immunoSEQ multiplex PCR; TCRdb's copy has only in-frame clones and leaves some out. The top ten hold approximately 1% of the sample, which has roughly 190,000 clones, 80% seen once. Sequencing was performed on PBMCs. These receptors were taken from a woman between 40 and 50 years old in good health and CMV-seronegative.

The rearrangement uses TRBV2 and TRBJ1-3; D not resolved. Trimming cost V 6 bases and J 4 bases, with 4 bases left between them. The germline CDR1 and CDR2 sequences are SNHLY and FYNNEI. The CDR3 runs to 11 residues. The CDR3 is CASSQGNTIYF. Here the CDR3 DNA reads TGTGCCAGCAGCCAGGGAAACACCATATATTTT.

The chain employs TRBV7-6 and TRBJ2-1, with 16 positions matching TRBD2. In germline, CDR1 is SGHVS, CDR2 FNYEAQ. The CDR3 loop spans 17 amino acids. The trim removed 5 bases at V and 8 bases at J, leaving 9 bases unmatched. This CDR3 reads CASSQGTSGRVFDEQFF. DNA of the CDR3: TGTGCCAGCAGCCAGGGGACTAGCGGGAGGGTTTTTGATGAGCAGTTCTTC.

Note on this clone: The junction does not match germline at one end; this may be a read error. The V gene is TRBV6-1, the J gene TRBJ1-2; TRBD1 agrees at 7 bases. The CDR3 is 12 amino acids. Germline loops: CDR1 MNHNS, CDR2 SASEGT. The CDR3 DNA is TGTGCCAGCAGTTCCCCCAGACAGGGAAAAGCCTTC. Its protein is CASSSPRQGKAF.

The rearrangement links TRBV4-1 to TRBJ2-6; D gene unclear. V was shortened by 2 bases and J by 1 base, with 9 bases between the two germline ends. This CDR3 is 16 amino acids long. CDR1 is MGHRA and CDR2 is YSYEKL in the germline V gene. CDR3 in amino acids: CASSQNTRSGANVLTF. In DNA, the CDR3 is TGCGCCAGCAGCCAAAACACCCGATCTGGGGCCAACGTCCTGACTTTC.

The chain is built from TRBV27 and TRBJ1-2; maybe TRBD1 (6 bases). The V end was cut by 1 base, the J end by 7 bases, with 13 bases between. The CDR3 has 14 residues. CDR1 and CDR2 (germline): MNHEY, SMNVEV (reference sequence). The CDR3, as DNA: TGTGCCAGCAGTTTATTTGTAGGGACAAGTGGCTACACCTTC. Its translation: CASSLFVGTSGYTF.

CDR3 residues: CASSFFWQSYNEQFF. CDR3 DNA sequence: TGTGCCAGCAGCTTCTTTTGGCAATCCTACAATGAGCAGTTCTTC. The V gene is TRBV11-2, the J gene TRBJ2-1; D is unresolved. V was clipped by 3 bases and J by 1 base, with 10 bases between them. The CDR3 totals 15 residues. Germline V gene data show CDR1 as SGHAT and CDR2 as FQNNGV.

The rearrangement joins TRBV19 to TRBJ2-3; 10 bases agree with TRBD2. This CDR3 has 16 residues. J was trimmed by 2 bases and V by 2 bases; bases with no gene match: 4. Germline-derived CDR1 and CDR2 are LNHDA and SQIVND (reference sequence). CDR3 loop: CASSILAGEPTDTQYF. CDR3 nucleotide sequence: TGTGCCAGTAGTATACTAGCGGGAGAGCCCACAGATACGCAGTATTTT.

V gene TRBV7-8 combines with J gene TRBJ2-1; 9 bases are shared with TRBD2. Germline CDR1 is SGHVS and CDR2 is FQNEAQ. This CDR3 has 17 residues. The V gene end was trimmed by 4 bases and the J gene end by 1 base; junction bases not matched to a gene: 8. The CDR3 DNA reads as TGTGCCAGCAGCTCCGCGGGGGGGTTGAGTTCCTACAATGAGCAGTTCTTC. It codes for CASSSAGGLSSYNEQFF. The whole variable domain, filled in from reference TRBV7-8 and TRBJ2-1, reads GAGVSQSPRYKVAKRGQDVALRCDPISGHVSLFWYQQALGQGPEFLTYFQNEAQLDKSGLPSDRFFAERPEGSVSTLKIQRTQQEDSAVYLCASSSAGGLSSYNEQFFGPGTRLTVL.

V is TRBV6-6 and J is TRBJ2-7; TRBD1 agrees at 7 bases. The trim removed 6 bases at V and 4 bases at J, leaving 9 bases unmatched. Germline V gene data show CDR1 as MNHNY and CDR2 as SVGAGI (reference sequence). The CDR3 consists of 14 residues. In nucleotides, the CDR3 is TGTGCCAGCAGGGAACAGGGGCAGACATACGAGCAGTACTTC. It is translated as CASREQGQTYEQYF.

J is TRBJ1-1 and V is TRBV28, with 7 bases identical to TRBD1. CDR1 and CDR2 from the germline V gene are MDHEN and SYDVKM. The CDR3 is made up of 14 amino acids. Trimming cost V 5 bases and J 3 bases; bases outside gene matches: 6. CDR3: CASSDSGQHTEAFF. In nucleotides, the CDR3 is TGTGCCAGCAGTGATTCGGGACAGCACACTGAAGCTTTCTTT.

CDR3 sequence reads: CASSLTFPGELFF. CDR3 nucleotide sequence: TGTGCCAGCAGCTTAACTTTCCCCGGGGAGCTGTTTTTT. This chain connects TRBV13 to TRBJ2-2; D gene ambiguous. Germline CDR1 and CDR2: PRHDT and FYEKMQ (reference sequence). The CDR3 contains 13 residues. Trimming shortened V by 2 bases and J by 6 bases, and 7 bases separated the two germline ends. The full variable domain, in which reference TRBV13 and TRBJ2-2 provide the parts outside the CDR3, is AAGVIQSPRHLIKEKRETATLKCYPIPRHDTVYWYQQGPGQDPQFLISFYEKMQSDKGSIPDRFSAQQFSDYHSELNMSSLELGDSALYFCASSLTFPGELFFGEGSRLTVL.

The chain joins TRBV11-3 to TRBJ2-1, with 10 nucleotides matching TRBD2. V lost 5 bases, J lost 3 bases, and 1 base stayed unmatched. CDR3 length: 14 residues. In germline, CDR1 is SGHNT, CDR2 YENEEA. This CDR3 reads CASSTSGVYNEQFF. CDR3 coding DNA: TGTGCCAGCAGCACTAGCGGGGTCTACAATGAGCAGTTCTTC.

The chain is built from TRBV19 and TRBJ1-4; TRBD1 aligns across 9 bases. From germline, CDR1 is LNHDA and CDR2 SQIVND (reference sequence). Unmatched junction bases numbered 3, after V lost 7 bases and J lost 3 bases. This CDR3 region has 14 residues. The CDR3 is CASKRTGANEKLFF. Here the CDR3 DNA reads TGTGCCAGTAAAAGGACAGGGGCTAATGAAAAACTGTTTTTT.

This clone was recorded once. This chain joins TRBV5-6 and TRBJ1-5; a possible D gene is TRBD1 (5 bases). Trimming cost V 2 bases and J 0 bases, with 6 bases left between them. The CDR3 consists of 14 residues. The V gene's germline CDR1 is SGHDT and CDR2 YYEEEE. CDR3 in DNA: TGTGCCAGCAGCTTCGGGGGTAGCAATCAGCCCCAGCATTTT. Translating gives CASSFGGSNQPQHF. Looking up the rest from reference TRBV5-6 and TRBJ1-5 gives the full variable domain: DAGVTQSPTHLIKTRGQQVTLRCSPKSGHDTVSWYQQALGQGPQFIFQYYEEEERQRGNFPDRFSGHQFPNYSSELNVNALLLGDSALYLCASSFGGSNQPQHFGDGTRLSIL.

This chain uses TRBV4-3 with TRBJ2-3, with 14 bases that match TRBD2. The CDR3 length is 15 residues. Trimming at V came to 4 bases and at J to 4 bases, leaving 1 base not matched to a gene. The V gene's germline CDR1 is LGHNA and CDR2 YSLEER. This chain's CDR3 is CASSPGLAGADTQYF. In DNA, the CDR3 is TGCGCCAGCAGCCCGGGACTAGCGGGAGCAGATACGCAGTATTTT.

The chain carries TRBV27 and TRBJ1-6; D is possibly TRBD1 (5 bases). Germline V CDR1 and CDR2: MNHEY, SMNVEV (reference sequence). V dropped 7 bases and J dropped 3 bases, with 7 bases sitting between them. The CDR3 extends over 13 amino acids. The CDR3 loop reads CASKTDYNSPLHF. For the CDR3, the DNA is TGTGCCAGCAAGACAGACTATAATTCACCCCTCCACTTT.

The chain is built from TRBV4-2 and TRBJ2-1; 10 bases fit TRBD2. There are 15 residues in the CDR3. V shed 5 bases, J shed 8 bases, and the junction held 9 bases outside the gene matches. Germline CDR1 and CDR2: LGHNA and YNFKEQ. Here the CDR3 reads CASSESAGGPDEQFF. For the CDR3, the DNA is TGTGCCAGCAGCGAATCAGCGGGAGGGCCAGATGAGCAGTTCTTC.

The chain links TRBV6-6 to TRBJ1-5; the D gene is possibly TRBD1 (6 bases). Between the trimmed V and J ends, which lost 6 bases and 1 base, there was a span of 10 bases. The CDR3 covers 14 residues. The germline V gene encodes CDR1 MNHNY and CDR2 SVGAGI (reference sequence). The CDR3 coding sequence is TGTGCCAGCAGAGACAGGTGGAGCAATCAGCCCCAGCATTTT. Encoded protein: CASRDRWSNQPQHF.

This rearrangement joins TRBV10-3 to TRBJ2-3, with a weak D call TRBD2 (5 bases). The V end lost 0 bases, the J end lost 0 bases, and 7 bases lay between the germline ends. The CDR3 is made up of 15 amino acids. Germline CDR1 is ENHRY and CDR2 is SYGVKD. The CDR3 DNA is TGTGCCATCAGTGAGTCGAGCGGAAGCACAGATACGCAGTATTTT. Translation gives CAISESSGSTDTQYF.

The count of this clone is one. DNA for the CDR3: TGTGCCAGCAGAAGTACAGGGGGTAACTATGGCTACACCTTC. Amino acid sequence: CASRSTGGNYGYTF. The chain links TRBV16 to TRBJ1-2; 8 bases line up with TRBD1. V was pared by 6 bases and J by 1 base, with 4 bases of the junction left unmatched. Germline lookup yields CDR1 KGHSY and CDR2 FQNENV. The CDR3 contains 14 residues.

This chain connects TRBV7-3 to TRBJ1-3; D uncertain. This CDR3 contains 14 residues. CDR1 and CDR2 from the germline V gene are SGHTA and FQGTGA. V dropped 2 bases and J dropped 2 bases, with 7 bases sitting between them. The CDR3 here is CASSLSGAGNTIYF. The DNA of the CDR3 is TGTGCCAGCAGCTTATCAGGCGCTGGAAACACCATATATTTT.

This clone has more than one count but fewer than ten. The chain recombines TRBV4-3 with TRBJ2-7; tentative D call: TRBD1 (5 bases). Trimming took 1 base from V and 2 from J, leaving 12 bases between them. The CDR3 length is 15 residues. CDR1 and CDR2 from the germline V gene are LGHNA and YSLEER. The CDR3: CASSQGPGQAYEQYF. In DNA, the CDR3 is TGCGCCAGCAGCCAAGGTCCAGGACAAGCCTACGAGCAGTACTTC.

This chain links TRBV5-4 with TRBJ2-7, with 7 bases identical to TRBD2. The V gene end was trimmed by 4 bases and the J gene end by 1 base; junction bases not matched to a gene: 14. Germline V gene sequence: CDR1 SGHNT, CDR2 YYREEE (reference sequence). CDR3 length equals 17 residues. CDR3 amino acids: CASSTSATGGISYEQYF. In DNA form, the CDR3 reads TGTGCCAGCAGCACGTCCGCGACCGGGGGGATTTCCTACGAGCAGTACTTC.